The 26 T cell receptor beta chains below come from one sample, sequenced in a study of somatic mutations in cytotoxic T cells in rheumatoid arthritis. The repertoire was sequenced with immunoSEQ multiplex PCR; TCRdb's copy has only in-frame clones and lacks some. The profile shows approximately 19,000 clones, around four fifths of them singletons. Sample: CD8+ T cells sorted from blood. The receptors shown here come from an adult with rheumatoid arthritis.

The chain joins TRBV9 to TRBJ2-2; D gene uncertain. V was pared by 3 bases and J by 4 bases, with 16 bases between. Germline V lookup: CDR1 SGDLS, CDR2 YYNGEE. This CDR3 has 16 residues. CDR3 amino acids: CASSASRTAVTGELFF. CDR3 nucleotides: TGTGCCAGCAGCGCTTCCCGGACCGCCGTCACCGGGGAGCTGTTTTTT.

About this clone: Other DNA sequences of this sample code for an identical CDR3. The rearrangement uses TRBV18 and TRBJ1-1, with no clear D. The germline V and J ends were trimmed by 9 bases and 6 bases, with 17 bases remaining between them. CDR3 length: 13 residues. Germline CDR1 KGHSH, CDR2 LQKENI. CDR3 nucleotides: TGTGCCAGTTCGCCCGCAGGAGGGTCTGAAGCTTTCTTT. As protein: CASSPAGGSEAFF.

The rearrangement links TRBV2 to TRBJ1-4, with TRBD1 as a possible D gene (5 bases). Looked up from germline, CDR1 is SNHLY and CDR2 is FYNNEI. V gave up 2 bases and J gave up 0 bases, with 16 bases separating them. This CDR3 region has 18 residues. CDR3 coding DNA: TGTGCCAGCAGTGAATTTAGGGACTTAAATCCAACTAATGAAAAACTGTTTTTT. Translated, it gives CASSEFRDLNPTNEKLFF. The whole variable domain, filled in from reference TRBV2 and TRBJ1-4, reads EPEVTQTPSHQVTQMGQEVILRCVPISNHLYFYWYRQILGQKVEFLVSFYNNEISEKSEIFDDQFSVERPDGSNFTLKIRSTKLEDSAMYFCASSEFRDLNPTNEKLFFGSGTQLSVL.

This chain connects TRBV28 to TRBJ1-1, with 8 bases fitting TRBD1. V was clipped by 5 bases and J by 10 bases; unmatched bases: 9. Per the germline V gene, CDR1 is MDHEN and CDR2 is SYDVKM. The CDR3 extends over 13 amino acids. CDR3 sequence: CASSDQQGERAFF. CDR3 in DNA: TGTGCCAGCAGTGACCAACAGGGGGAAAGAGCTTTCTTT.

The gene calls are TRBV4-1 and TRBJ2-2, with D unclear. From germline, CDR1 is MGHRA and CDR2 YSYEKL. CDR3 length equals 16 residues. Between the trimmed V and J ends, which lost 2 bases and 0 bases, there was a span of 10 bases. CDR3 coding DNA: TGCGCCAGCAGCCAATTCCGCCAGGCGAACACCGGGGAGCTGTTTTTT. This encodes CASSQFRQANTGELFF.

The CDR3 reads CASRPQLATHRTEAFF. In DNA form, the CDR3 reads TGTGCCAGCAGGCCACAGCTAGCTACACATCGCACTGAAGCTTTCTTT. The chain employs TRBV21-1 and TRBJ1-1. TRBV21-1 constitutes a pseudogene. There are 16 residues in the CDR3.

This chain connects TRBV2 to TRBJ2-7; D tentatively fits TRBD1 or TRBD2 (7 bases each). This CDR3 is 13 amino acids long. Germline V gene sequence: CDR1 SNHLY, CDR2 FYNNEI. The ends were cut back, 11 bases at V and 4 bases at J, with 18 bases in the middle. Here the CDR3 reads CAAGGRASYEQYF. CDR3 DNA: TGTGCCGCAGGGGGGAGGGCCTCTTACGAGCAGTACTTC.

Relative to its sample, this clone is medium-sized. The chain carries TRBV15 and TRBJ2-1; TRBD2 agrees at 11 bases. With 1 base clipped from V and 8 bases from J, the junction kept 4 bases outside the gene matches. The CDR3 runs 15 residues. Germline CDR1 LNHNV, CDR2 YYDKDF (reference sequence). The chain's CDR3 is CATSRVAGGADEQFF. In DNA form, the CDR3 reads TGTGCCACCAGCAGAGTAGCGGGAGGGGCGGATGAGCAGTTCTTC.

The J gene is TRBJ2-2, the V gene TRBV29-1; no reliable D call. Trimming removed 7 bases from V and 6 bases from J, with 12 bases in between. This CDR3 spans 12 amino acids. Germline CDR1 reads SQVTM; CDR2 reads ANQGSEA. Here the CDR3 DNA reads TGCAGCGGATGGGTGGCCGCCGGGGAGCTGTTTTTT. Translating it yields CSGWVAAGELFF.

This chain links TRBV4-3 with TRBJ2-3; 8 bases map to TRBD2. In germline, CDR1 is LGHNA, CDR2 YSLEER. CDR3 length equals 16 residues. With 3 bases clipped from V and 1 base from J, the junction kept 6 bases outside the gene matches. The CDR3 DNA follows: TGCGCCAGCAGCCAGCTAGCGGGCGACGGCACAGATACGCAGTATTTT. As protein: CASSQLAGDGTDTQYF.

The V gene is TRBV5-1, the J gene TRBJ2-7, with TRBD1 as a possible D gene (6 bases). V lost 0 bases, J lost 3 bases, and 13 bases lay in between. Germline assignment: CDR1 SGHRS and CDR2 YFSETQ. The CDR3 has 15 amino acids. The CDR3 sequence is CASSLGDTGLYEQYF. CDR3 DNA sequence: TGCGCCAGCAGCTTGGGGGACACGGGGCTCTACGAGCAGTACTTC. The complete variable domain, with remaining parts taken from reference TRBV5-1 and TRBJ2-7, reads KAGVTQTPRYLIKTRGQQVTLSCSPISGHRSVSWYQQTPGQGLQFLFEYFSETQRNKGNFPGRFSGRQFSNSRSEMNVSTLELGDSALYLCASSLGDTGLYEQYFGPGTRLTVT.

CDR3 DNA sequence: TGTGCCACCAGCGGGGAGACCCAGTACTTC. This encodes CATSGETQYF. The rearrangement uses TRBV15 and TRBJ2-5; no definite D call. This CDR3 is 10 amino acids long. Germline CDR1 reads LNHNV; CDR2 reads YYDKDF (reference sequence). Trimming took off 5 bases at V and 5 bases at J, with 3 bases between the two ends.

The chain couples TRBV2 to TRBJ1-2; no firm D call. The germline V gene has CDR1 SNHLY and CDR2 FYNNEI. The CDR3 is 16 residues long. V was pared by 7 bases and J by 1 base, with 19 bases between. CDR3 loop: CASTRRYGRGNYGYTF. In DNA form, the CDR3 reads TGTGCCAGCACCCGAAGGTACGGGAGAGGTAACTATGGCTACACCTTC.

The chain has TRBV25-1 and TRBJ2-4; tentative D call: TRBD1 (6 bases). The germline V gene has CDR1 MGHDK and CDR2 SYGVNS. The CDR3 runs to 15 residues. The V gene lost 4 bases and the J gene lost 3 bases, with 13 bases spanning the gap. CDR3 in DNA: TGTGCCAGCAGTGTAACAGGGTCCTACAAAAACATTCAGTACTTC. Residues: CASSVTGSYKNIQYF.

This sequence joins TRBV6-1 and TRBJ2-5; 8 bases are shared with TRBD2. J lost 5 bases, V lost 6 bases, and 11 bases had no gene match. The CDR3 consists of 15 residues. Looked up from germline, CDR1 is MNHNS and CDR2 is SASEGT. CDR3 loop: CASSRPSGFSETQYF. CDR3 DNA sequence: TGTGCCAGCAGCCGGCCTAGCGGGTTCTCGGAGACCCAGTACTTC.

The J gene is TRBJ2-7, the V gene TRBV7-2, with 11 bases lining up with TRBD2. Germline lookup yields CDR1 SGHTA and CDR2 FQGNSA. The CDR3 loop spans 15 amino acids. V trimming: 4 bases; J trimming: 2 bases; junction bases outside the gene matches: 4. CDR3 DNA: TGTGCCAGCAGCTATACTAGCGGGGGTACCTACGAGCAGTACTTC. This gives the protein CASSYTSGGTYEQYF.

The genes are TRBV4-1 and TRBJ2-7; weak D call: TRBD2 (5 bases). Trimming took off 2 bases at V and 4 bases at J, with 15 bases between the two ends. The CDR3 covers 15 residues. Germline V gives CDR1 MGHRA, CDR2 YSYEKL. The CDR3 sequence: CASSQQIGLIYEQYF. The DNA of the CDR3 is TGCGCCAGCAGCCAACAAATTGGACTGATATACGAGCAGTACTTC.

The CDR3 DNA is TGCGCCAGCAGCTACGGACCGGACCCGATGAACACTGAAGCTTTCTTT. Amino acids: CASSYGPDPMNTEAFF. This chain connects TRBV5-1 to TRBJ1-1; unclear D gene. In germline, CDR1 is SGHRS, CDR2 YFSETQ. CDR3 size: 16 residues. V was shortened by 3 bases and J by 0 bases, with 15 bases between the two germline ends.

V and J are TRBV5-6 and TRBJ1-5; D remains ambiguous. V lost 0 bases and J lost 1, with 11 bases in between. CDR3 length: 16 amino acids. CDR1 SGHDT and CDR2 YYEEEE come from the germline V gene. The CDR3 sequence: CASSLGSSRSNQPQHF. The CDR3 nucleotides are TGTGCCAGCAGCTTGGGTAGTTCAAGGAGCAATCAGCCCCAGCATTTT.

The chain couples TRBV30 to TRBJ2-1; a possible D gene is TRBD2 (5 bases). The CDR3 consists of 16 residues. Deletions cut 0 bases from V and 8 bases from J, with 20 bases between. CDR1 and CDR2 from the germline V gene are GTSNPN and SVGIG (reference sequence). The CDR3 bases are TGTGCCTGGAGTGTAGGTTCTAGCAGTCCCGTGGATGAGCAGTTCTTC. This codes for CAWSVGSSSPVDEQFF.

This clone was seen a handful of times. This rearrangement joins TRBV4-3 to TRBJ2-1, with a possible D match to TRBD2 (5 bases). V lost 1 base and J lost 0, with 10 bases in between. This CDR3 is built from 16 residues. In germline, CDR1 is LGHNA, CDR2 YSLEER. CDR3 sequence (DNA): TGCGCCAGCAGCCAAGCAGCGGAAAGCTCCTACAATGAGCAGTTCTTC. It is translated as CASSQAAESSYNEQFF.

V is TRBV30 and J is TRBJ2-2; D is undetermined. V lost 4 bases, J lost 7 bases, and 13 bases lay in between. From germline, CDR1 is GTSNPN and CDR2 SVGIG (reference sequence). The CDR3 is made up of 13 amino acids. The CDR3 loop reads CAWTPGGVGELFF. CDR3 bases: TGTGCCTGGACCCCGGGTGGAGTCGGGGAGCTGTTTTTT.

J is TRBJ2-5 and V is TRBV6-5; D is possibly TRBD1 (5 bases). The CDR3 sequence is 12 residues long. Trimming pared 6 bases from V and 2 bases from J, leaving 7 bases between. Germline CDR1 reads MNHEY; CDR2 reads SVGAGI. The CDR3 region has the DNA TGTGCCAGCAGAGACAGTCAAGAGACCCAGTACTTC. It encodes CASRDSQETQYF.

CDR3 nucleotides: TGTGCCAGCAGCTGGACCCGTCCGGGCGAGCAGTACTTC. Protein: CASSWTRPGEQYF. This chain uses TRBV7-6 with TRBJ2-7, with unresolved D. The CDR3 length is 13 residues. Germline V CDR1 and CDR2: SGHVS, FNYEAQ. V lost 4 bases and J lost 6, with 13 bases in between. The full variable domain, its missing parts supplied by reference TRBV7-6 and TRBJ2-7, is GAGVSQSPRYKVTKRGQDVALRCDPISGHVSLYWYRQALGQGPEFLTYFNYEAQQDKSGLPNDRFSAERPEGSISTLTIQRTEQRDSAMYRCASSWTRPGEQYFGPGTRLTVT.

This chain links TRBV6-5 with TRBJ2-7; TRBD2 matches 9 bases. Trimming took 6 bases from V and 6 from J; bases not matched to a gene: 6. The CDR3 covers 13 residues. From germline, CDR1 is MNHEY and CDR2 SVGAGI. CDR3 sequence reads: CASRPGLAFEQYF. DNA of the CDR3: TGTGCCAGCAGACCGGGACTAGCTTTCGAGCAGTACTTC.

The chain is built from TRBV6-5 and TRBJ1-1; D possibly corresponds to TRBD1 (6 bases). Germline V CDR1 and CDR2: MNHEY, SVGAGI. V was shortened by 2 bases and J by 0 bases, with 7 bases between the two germline ends. CDR3 length equals 14 residues. The CDR3 DNA sequence: TGTGCCAGCAGTTACGGGACAATGAACACTGAAGCTTTCTTT. As protein: CASSYGTMNTEAFF.